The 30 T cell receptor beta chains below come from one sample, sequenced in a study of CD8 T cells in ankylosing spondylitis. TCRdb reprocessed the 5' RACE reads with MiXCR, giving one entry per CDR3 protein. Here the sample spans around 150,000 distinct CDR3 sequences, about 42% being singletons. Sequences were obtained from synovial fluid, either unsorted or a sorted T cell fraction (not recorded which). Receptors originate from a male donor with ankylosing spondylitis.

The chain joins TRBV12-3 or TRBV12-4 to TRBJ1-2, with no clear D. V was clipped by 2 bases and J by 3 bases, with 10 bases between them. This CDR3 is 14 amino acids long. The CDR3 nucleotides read TGTGCCAGCAGTTTACCCGGAGCTTACTATGGCTACACCTTC. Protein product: CASSLPGAYYGYTF.

CDR3 DNA sequence: TGTGCCAGCACCCGAGGAGAGCGGGGGGCCCCCGAGGGGGGAGATACGCAGTATTTT. Its protein product is CASTRGERGAPEGGDTQYF. The chain couples TRBV4-2 to TRBJ2-3; TRBD2 matches at 9 bases. This CDR3 has 19 residues. The V gene's germline CDR1 is LGHNA and CDR2 YNFKEQ. V lost 7 bases and J lost 5; bases outside the gene matches: 22.

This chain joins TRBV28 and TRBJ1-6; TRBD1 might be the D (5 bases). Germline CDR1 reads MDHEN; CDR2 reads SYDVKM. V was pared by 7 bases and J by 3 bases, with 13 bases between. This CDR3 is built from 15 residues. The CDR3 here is CASTSPGGYNSPLHF. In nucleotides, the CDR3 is TGTGCCAGCACCTCACCCGGGGGCTATAATTCACCCCTCCACTTT. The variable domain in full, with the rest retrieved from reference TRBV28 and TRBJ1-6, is DVKVTQSSRYLVKRTGEKVFLECVQDMDHENMFWYRQDPGLGLRLIYFSYDVKMKEKGDIPEGYSVSREKKERFSLILESASTNQTSMYLCASTSPGGYNSPLHFGNGTRLTVT.

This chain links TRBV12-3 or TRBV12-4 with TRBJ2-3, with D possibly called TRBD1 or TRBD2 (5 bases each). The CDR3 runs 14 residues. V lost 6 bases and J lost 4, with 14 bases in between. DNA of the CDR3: TGTGCCAGCAGACCGAGGGGTTTCGCAGATACGCAGTATTTT. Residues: CASRPRGFADTQYF.

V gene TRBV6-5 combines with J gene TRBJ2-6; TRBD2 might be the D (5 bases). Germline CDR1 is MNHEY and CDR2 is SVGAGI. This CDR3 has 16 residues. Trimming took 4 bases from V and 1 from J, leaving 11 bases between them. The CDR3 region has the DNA TGTGCCAGCAGTTCGACTCCGGGGTCTGGGGCCAACGTCCTGACTTTC. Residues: CASSSTPGSGANVLTF.

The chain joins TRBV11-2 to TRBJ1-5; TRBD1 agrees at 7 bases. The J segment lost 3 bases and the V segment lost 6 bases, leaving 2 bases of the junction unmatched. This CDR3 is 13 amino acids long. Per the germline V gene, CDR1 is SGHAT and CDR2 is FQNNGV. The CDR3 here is CASRGQNNQPQHF. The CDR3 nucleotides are TGTGCCAGCAGGGGACAGAACAATCAGCCCCAGCATTTT.

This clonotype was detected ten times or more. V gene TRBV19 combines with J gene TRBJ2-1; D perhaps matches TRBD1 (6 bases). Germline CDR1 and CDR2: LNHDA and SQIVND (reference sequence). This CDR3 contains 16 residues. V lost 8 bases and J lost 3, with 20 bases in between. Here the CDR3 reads CASGIGAGANYNEQFF. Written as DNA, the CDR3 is TGTGCCAGTGGAATAGGGGCAGGGGCTAACTACAATGAGCAGTTCTTC.

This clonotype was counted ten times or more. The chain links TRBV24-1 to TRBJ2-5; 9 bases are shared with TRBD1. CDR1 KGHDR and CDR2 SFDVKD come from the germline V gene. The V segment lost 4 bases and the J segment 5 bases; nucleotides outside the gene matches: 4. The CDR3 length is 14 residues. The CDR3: CATSDPGQGETQYF. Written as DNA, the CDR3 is TGTGCCACCAGTGACCCTGGACAGGGGGAGACCCAGTACTTC.

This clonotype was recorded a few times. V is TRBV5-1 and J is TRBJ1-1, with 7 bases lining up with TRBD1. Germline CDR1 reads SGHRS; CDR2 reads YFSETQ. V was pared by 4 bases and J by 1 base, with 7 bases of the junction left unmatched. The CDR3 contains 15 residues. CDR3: CASSPGQGGNTEAFF. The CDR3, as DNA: TGCGCCAGCAGCCCTGGGCAGGGGGGGAACACTGAAGCTTTCTTT. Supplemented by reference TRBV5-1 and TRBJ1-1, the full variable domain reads KAGVTQTPRYLIKTRGQQVTLSCSPISGHRSVSWYQQTPGQGLQFLFEYFSETQRNKGNFPGRFSGRQFSNSRSEMNVSTLELGDSALYLCASSPGQGGNTEAFFGQGTRLTVV.

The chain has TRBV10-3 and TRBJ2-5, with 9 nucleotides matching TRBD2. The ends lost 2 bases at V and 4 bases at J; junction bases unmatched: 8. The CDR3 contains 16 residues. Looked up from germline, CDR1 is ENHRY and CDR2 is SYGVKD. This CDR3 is CAISEGSGRWRETQYF. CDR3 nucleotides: TGTGCCATCAGTGAGGGTAGCGGGAGATGGCGAGAGACCCAGTACTTC.

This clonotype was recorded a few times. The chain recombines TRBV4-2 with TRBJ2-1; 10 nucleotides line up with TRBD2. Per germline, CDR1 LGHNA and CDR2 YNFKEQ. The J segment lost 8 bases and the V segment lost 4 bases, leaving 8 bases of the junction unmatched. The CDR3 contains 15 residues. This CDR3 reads CASSPSGGASDEQFF. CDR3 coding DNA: TGTGCCAGCAGCCCGAGCGGGGGGGCAAGCGATGAGCAGTTCTTC.

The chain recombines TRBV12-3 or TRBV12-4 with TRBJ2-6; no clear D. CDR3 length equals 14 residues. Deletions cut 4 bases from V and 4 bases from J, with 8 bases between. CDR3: CASSSGSGANVLTF. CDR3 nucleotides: TGTGCCAGCAGTTCCGGGTCCGGGGCCAACGTCCTGACTTTC.

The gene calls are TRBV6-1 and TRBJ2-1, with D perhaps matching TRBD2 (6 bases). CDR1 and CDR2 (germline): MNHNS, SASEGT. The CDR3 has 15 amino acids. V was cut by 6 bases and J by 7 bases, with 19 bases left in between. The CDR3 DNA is TGTGCCAGCAGCACCTCGACTAGTTGGGGAAATGAGCAGTTCTTC. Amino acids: CASSTSTSWGNEQFF.

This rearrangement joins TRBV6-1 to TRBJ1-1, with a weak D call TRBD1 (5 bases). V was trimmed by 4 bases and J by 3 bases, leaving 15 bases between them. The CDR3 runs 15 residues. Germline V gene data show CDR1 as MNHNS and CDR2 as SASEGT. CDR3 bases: TGTGCCAGCAGTGCCTCAGGGTGGGGGGACACTGAAGCTTTCTTT. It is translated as CASSASGWGDTEAFF.

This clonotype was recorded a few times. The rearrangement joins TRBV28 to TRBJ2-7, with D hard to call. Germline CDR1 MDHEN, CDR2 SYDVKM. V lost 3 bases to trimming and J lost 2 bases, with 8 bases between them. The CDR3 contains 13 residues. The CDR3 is CASSFADPYEQYF. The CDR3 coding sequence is TGTGCCAGCAGTTTTGCGGACCCCTACGAGCAGTACTTC.

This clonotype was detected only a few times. CDR3 in amino acids: CASSLAWTGANYGYTF. CDR3 sequence (DNA): TGTGCCAGCAGTTTAGCCTGGACAGGGGCTAACTATGGCTACACCTTC. V and J are TRBV12-3 or TRBV12-4 and TRBJ1-2; 9 bases line up with TRBD1. Trimming took 0 bases from V and 0 from J; bases not matched to a gene: 2. This CDR3 comprises 16 residues.

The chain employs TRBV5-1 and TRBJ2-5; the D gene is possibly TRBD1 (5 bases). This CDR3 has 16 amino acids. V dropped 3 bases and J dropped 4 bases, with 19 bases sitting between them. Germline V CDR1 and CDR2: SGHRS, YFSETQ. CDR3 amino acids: CASSCCRQPGLETQYF. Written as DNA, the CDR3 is TGCGCCAGCAGCTGCTGTCGACAGCCGGGTTTAGAGACCCAGTACTTC.

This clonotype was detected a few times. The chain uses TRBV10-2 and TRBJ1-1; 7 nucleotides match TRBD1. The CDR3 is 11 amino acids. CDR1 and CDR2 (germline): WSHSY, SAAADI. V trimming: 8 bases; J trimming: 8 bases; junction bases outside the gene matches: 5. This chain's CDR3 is CASGGTDEAFF. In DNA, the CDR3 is TGCGCCAGCGGCGGGACAGACGAAGCTTTCTTT.

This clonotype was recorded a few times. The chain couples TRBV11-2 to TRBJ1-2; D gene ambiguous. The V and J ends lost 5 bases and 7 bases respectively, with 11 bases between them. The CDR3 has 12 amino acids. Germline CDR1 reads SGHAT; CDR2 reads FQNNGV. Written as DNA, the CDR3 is TGTGCCAGCAGCGTGGTTGGAGGTGGCTACACCTTC. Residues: CASSVVGGGYTF.

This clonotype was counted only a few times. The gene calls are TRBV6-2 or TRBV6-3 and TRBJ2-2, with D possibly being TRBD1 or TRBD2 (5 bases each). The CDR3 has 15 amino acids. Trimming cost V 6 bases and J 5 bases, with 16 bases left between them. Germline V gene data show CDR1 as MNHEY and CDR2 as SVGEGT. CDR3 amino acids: CASSKFPEGTGELFF. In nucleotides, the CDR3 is TGTGCCAGCAGCAAGTTCCCCGAGGGGACCGGGGAGCTGTTTTTT.

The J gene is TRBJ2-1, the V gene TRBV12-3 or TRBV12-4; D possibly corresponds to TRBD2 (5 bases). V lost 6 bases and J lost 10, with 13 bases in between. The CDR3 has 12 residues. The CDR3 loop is CASSPPSGEQFF. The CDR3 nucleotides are TGTGCCAGCAGCCCCCCAAGCGGAGAGCAGTTCTTC.

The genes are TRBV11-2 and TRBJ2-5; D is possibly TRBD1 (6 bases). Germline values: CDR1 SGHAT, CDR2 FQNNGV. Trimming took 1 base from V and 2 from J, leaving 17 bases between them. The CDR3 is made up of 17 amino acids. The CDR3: CASSLGPPGQGQETQYF. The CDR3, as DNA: TGTGCCAGCAGCTTAGGCCCCCCCGGGCAGGGGCAAGAGACCCAGTACTTC.

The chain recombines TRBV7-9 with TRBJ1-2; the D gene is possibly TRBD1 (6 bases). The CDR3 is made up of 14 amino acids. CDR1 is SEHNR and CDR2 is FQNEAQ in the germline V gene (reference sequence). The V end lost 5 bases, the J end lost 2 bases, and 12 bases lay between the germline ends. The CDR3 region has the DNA TGTGCCAGCAGCAACCCGGACAGAAACTATGGCTACACCTTC. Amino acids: CASSNPDRNYGYTF.

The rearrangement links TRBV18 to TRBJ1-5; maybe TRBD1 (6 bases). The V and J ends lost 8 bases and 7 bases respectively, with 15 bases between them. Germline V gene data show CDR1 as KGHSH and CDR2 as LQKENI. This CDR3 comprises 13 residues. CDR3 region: CASSTGWRQPQHF. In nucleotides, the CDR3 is TGTGCCAGCAGTACAGGGTGGCGCCAGCCCCAGCATTTT.

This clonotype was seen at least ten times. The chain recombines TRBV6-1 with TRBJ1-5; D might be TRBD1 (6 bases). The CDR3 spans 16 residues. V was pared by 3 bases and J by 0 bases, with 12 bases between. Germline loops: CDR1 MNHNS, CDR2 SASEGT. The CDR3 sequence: CASSDDGQSSNQPQHF. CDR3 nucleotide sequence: TGTGCCAGCAGTGATGACGGACAGAGTAGCAATCAGCCCCAGCATTTT.

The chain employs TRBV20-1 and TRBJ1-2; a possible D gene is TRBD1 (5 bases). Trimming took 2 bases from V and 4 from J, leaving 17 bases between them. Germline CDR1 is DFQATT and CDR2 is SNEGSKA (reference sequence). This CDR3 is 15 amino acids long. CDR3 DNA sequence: TGCAGTGCTAGAAGGGGACCCCTGGCTGCCTATGGCTACACCTTC. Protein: CSARRGPLAAYGYTF.

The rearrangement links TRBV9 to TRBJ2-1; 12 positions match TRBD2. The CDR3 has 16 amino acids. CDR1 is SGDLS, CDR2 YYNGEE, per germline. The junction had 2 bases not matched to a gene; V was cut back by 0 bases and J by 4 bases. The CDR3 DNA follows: TGTGCCAGCAGCGTAGCCGGGACTAGCGGGTACAATGAGCAGTTCTTC. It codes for CASSVAGTSGYNEQFF.

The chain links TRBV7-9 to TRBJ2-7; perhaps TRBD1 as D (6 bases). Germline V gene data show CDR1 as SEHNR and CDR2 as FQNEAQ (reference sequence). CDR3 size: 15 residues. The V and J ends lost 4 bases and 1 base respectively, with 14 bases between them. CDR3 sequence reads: CASSYTGFRSYEQYF. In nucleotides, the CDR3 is TGTGCCAGCAGCTACACAGGGTTTCGGTCCTACGAGCAGTACTTC.

CDR3 nucleotide sequence: TGTGCCAGCAGCTTAGATACAGGGAGAAATGAGCACGAGCAGTACTTC. It specifies CASSLDTGRNEHEQYF. The chain joins TRBV7-8 to TRBJ2-7; perhaps TRBD1 as D (6 bases). There are 16 residues in the CDR3. CDR1 is SGHVS, CDR2 FQNEAQ, per germline. V lost 1 base and J lost 5, with 18 bases in between.

For the CDR3, the DNA is TGTGCCAGCAGCTTTGGGGGGCCGGACGGGGAGCTGTTTTTT. This encodes CASSFGGPDGELFF. The chain couples TRBV13 to TRBJ2-2; TRBD1 or TRBD2 may be the D gene (6 bases each). Trimming took 3 bases from V and 7 from J, leaving 12 bases between them. Germline V gene lookup returns CDR1 PRHDT and CDR2 FYEKMQ (reference sequence). The CDR3 has 14 amino acids.